Described below is a single T cell receptor beta chain sequence and its context. Its specificity is not known. This sample stems from a study of T-cell memory formation after mild COVID-19. Findings and caveats of the study: CD8+ contracting clones occupied EMRA, while CD4+ ones occupied mainly CM and EM.

Germline assignment: CDR1 MNHNS and CDR2 SASEGT. The CDR3 contains 14 residues. Trimming cost V 4 bases and J 6 bases, with 12 bases left between them. MiXCR, applied by TCRdb to the 5' RACE reads, yields one record per CDR3 protein. The data hold about 430,000 distinct CDR3 sequences, with 24% observed a single time. This sequence joins TRBV6-1 and TRBJ2-2; D perhaps matches TRBD2 (5 bases). The material sequenced was PBMCs or a T cell subset sorted from them (not recorded which). The source of this sequence is an adult woman who had mild COVID-19 (a few samples of this study predate the infection). Cell type and time point are not known. This CDR3 is CASSGTRLAGELFF. The CDR3 nucleotides are TGTGCCAGCAGTGGGACTCGGCTCGCCGGGGAGCTGTTTTTT.